A selection of T cell receptor beta chains follows, all from one sample in a study of T cell responses to AZD1222 COVID-19 vaccine. Generated by immunoSEQ multiplex PCR, the TCRdb table keeps only in-frame clones and is missing some. The sample consists of 89,000 or so clones, about 87% of them appearing once. The sample here was peripheral blood, taken on day 0 of AZD1222 vaccination. The receptor source for this set is an adult in good health. Each CDR3 is given with its conserved first and last residue. Fields, in order: D gene, V gene, clone size, J gene, CDR3 protein, CDR3 DNA. The D gene is left open where the match is weak. Part of the rows lack a size; the others show once, few, many or a class for expanded clones.

TRBD1	TRBV19	-	TRBJ2-3	CASSSTGPLTQYF	TGTGCCAGTAGTTCGACAGGGCCTCTCACGCAGTATTTT
-	TRBV20-1	-	TRBJ1-5	CSASASGPGQPQHF	TGCAGTGCTAGTGCCTCGGGCCCCGGACAGCCCCAGCATTTT
TRBD2	TRBV7-9	-	TRBJ2-7	CASSFHRPGGHPYEQYF	TGTGCCAGCAGCTTTCATCGTCCGGGAGGGCACCCTTACGAGCAGTACTTC
-	TRBV3-1/TRBV3-2	-	TRBJ2-7	CASSQESSLYEQYF	TGTGCCAGCAGCCAAGAAAGTAGTCTCTACGAGCAGTACTTC
-	TRBV19	once	TRBJ1-2	CASSKGGDYGYTF	TGTGCCAGTAGTAAAGGGGGAGACTATGGCTACACCTTC
TRBD1	TRBV5-5	-	TRBJ1-1	CASSYTLDRGNTEAFF	TGTGCCAGCAGCTATACATTGGACAGGGGGAACACTGAAGCTTTCTTT
-	TRBV7-3	-	TRBJ1-2	CASSPDKNYGYTF	TGTGCCAGCAGTCCGGACAAGAACTATGGCTACACCTTC
-	TRBV6-2/TRBV6-3	-	TRBJ2-2	CASSPFPTENTGELFF	TGTGCCAGCAGCCCTTTCCCGACAGAAAACACCGGGGAGCTGTTTTTT
-	TRBV4-1	-	TRBJ2-5	CASSQTRPGETQYF	TGCGCCAGCAGCCAAACAAGACCAGGCGAGACCCAGTACTTC
TRBD1	TRBV19	-	TRBJ1-5	CASSTGRQGSNQPQHF	TGTGCCAGTAGTACCGGTCGACAGGGAAGTAATCAGCCCCAGCATTTT
-	TRBV7-9	-	TRBJ1-3	CASSRGDFGNTIYF	TGTGCCAGCAGCCGCGGGGACTTTGGAAACACCATATATTTT
-	TRBV10-3	-	TRBJ1-5	CAISASWENQPQHF	TGTGCCATCAGCGCCTCATGGGAGAATCAGCCCCAGCATTTT
-	TRBV4-1	once	TRBJ2-5	CASSQEGGRRGETQYF	TGCGCCAGCAGCCAAGAAGGGGGTAGACGAGGAGAGACCCAGTACTTC
-	TRBV19	-	TRBJ2-1	CASSIRGPSEPYNEQFF	TGTGCCAGTAGTATAAGGGGTCCTAGCGAACCTTACAATGAGCAGTTCTTC
-	TRBV5-5	-	TRBJ2-2	CASSPNTGELFF	TGTGCCAGCAGCCCGAACACCGGGGAGCTGTTTTTT
-	TRBV11-2	-	TRBJ1-1	CASSLRENTEAFF	TGTGCCAGCAGCTTGAGGGAGAACACTGAAGCTTTCTTT
-	TRBV6-5	-	TRBJ1-4	CASSYFSGNEKLFF	TGTGCCAGCAGTTACTTCTCCGGGAATGAAAAACTGTTTTTT
TRBD1	TRBV5-4	-	TRBJ2-7	CASSFETGDYEQYF	TGTGCCAGCAGCTTCGAGACAGGGGACTACGAGCAGTACTTC
-	TRBV7-8	few	TRBJ1-3	CASSLGRTLRSGNTIYF	TGTGCCAGCAGCTTAGGGAGAACCTTAAGATCTGGAAACACCATATATTTT
-	TRBV4-1	-	TRBJ1-6	CASSQELGRYSPLHF	TGCGCCAGCAGCCAAGAATTAGGGAGGTATTCACCCCTCCACTTT
-	TRBV6-1	-	TRBJ1-2	CASSEEGWGGYTF	TGTGCCAGCAGTGAAGAGGGGTGGGGAGGCTACACCTTC
-	TRBV7-9	-	TRBJ1-6	CASSSGTKDNSPLHF	TGTGCCAGCAGCTCGGGGACAAAGGATAATTCACCCCTCCACTTT
-	TRBV23-1	-	TRBJ1-6	CARNSGTTVEHNSPLHF	TGCGCCCGCAATTCCGGCACGACAGTTGAGCATAATTCACCCCTCCACTTT
TRBD1	TRBV6-5	-	TRBJ1-6	CASSYSIGRDSSPLHF	TGTGCCAGCAGTTACTCTATCGGCAGGGACAGTTCACCCCTCCACTTT
-	TRBV6-5	-	TRBJ2-2	CASSYYNTNTGELFF	TGTGCCAGCAGTTACTACAACACGAACACCGGGGAGCTGTTTTTT
-	TRBV7-2	once	TRBJ1-2	CASSLVSVGGYTF	TGTGCCAGCAGCTTAGTATCAGTGGGTGGCTACACCTTC
TRBD1	TRBV24-1	-	TRBJ2-2	CATSDLHAGTVYSGELFF	TGTGCCACCAGTGATTTGCACGCCGGGACAGTTTATTCCGGGGAGCTGTTTTTT
TRBD2	TRBV4-1	once	TRBJ2-5	CASSQDQVSSGRASWKETQYF	TGCGCCAGCAGCCAAGATCAAGTTAGTAGCGGGAGGGCCAGCTGGAAAGAGACCCAGTACTTC
-	TRBV12-3/TRBV12-4	-	TRBJ1-3	CASSFGSSNTIYF	TGTGCCAGCAGTTTTGGGTCCTCCAACACCATATATTTT
-	TRBV4-2	-	TRBJ1-4	CASSQGGGWEKLFF	TGTGCCAGCAGCCAAGGGGGAGGTTGGGAAAAACTGTTTTTT
TRBD1	TRBV6-1	-	TRBJ1-2	CASSEPGGANYGYTF	TGTGCCAGCAGTGAGCCAGGGGGCGCAAACTATGGCTACACCTTC
TRBD1	TRBV9	-	TRBJ1-4	CASSKRQGASEKLFF	TGTGCCAGCAGCAAACGACAGGGGGCAAGCGAAAAACTGTTTTTT
TRBD2	TRBV7-2	-	TRBJ2-1	CASSPGTSGTNEQFF	TGTGCCAGCAGCCCCGGGACTAGCGGGACAAATGAGCAGTTCTTC
TRBD1	TRBV7-9	-	TRBJ1-5	CASSLSGTGGGVYQPQHF	TGTGCCAGCAGCTTAAGCGGGACAGGGGGAGGTGTATATCAGCCCCAGCATTTT
-	TRBV11-3	-	TRBJ2-2	CASRTGGNTGELFF	TGTGCCAGCAGGACCGGGGGGAACACCGGGGAGCTGTTTTTT